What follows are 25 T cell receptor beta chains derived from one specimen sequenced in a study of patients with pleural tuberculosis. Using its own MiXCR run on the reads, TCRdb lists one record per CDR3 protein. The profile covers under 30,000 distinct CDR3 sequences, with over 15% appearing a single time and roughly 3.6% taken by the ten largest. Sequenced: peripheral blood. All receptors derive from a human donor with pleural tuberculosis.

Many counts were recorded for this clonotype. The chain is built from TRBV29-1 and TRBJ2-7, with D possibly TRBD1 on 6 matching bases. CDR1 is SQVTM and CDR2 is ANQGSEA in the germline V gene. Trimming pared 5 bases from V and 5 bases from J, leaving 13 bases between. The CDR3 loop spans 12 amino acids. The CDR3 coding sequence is TGCAGCGTTTTTGCGGACAGCGACGAGCAGTACTTC. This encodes CSVFADSDEQYF.

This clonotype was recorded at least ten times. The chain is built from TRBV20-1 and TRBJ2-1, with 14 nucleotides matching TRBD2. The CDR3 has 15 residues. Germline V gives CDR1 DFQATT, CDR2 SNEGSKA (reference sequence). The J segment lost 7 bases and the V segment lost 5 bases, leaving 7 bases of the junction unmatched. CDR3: CSAETSGRAGNEQFF. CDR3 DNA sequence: TGCAGTGCTGAGACTAGCGGGAGGGCCGGGAATGAGCAGTTCTTC.

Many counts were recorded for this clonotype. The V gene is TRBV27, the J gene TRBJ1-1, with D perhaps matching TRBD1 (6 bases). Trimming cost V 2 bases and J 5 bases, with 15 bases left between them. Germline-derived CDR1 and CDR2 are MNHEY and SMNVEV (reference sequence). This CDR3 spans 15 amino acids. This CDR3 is CASSLNPRGGTEAFF. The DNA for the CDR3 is TGTGCCAGCAGTTTAAACCCCAGGGGAGGGACTGAAGCTTTCTTT.

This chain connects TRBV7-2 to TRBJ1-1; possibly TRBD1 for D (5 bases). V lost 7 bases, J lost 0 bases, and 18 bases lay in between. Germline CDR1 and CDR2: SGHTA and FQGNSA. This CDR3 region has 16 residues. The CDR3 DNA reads TGTGCCAGCAACTTGAACAGGAGCTACATGAACACTGAAGCTTTCTTT. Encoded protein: CASNLNRSYMNTEAFF.

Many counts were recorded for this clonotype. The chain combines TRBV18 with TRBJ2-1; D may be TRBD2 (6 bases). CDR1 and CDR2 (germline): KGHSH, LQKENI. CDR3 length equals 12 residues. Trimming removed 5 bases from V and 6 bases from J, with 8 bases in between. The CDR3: CASSNSGNEQFF. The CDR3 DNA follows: TGTGCCAGCTCAAATAGCGGCAATGAGCAGTTCTTC.

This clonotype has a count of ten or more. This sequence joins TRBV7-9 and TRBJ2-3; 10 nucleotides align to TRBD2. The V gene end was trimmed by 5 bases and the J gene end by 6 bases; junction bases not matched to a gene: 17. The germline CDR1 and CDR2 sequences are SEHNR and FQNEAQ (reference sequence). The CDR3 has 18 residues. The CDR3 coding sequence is TGTGCCAGCAGCCCTGTCAGGGGGACTAGCGAAGCAGGGGATACGCAGTATTTT. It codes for CASSPVRGTSEAGDTQYF.

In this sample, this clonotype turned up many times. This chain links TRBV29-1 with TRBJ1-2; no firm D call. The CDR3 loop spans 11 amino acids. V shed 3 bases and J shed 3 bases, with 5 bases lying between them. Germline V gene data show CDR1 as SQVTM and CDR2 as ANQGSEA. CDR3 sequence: CSVDGDYGYTF. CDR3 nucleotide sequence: TGCAGCGTTGACGGAGACTATGGCTACACCTTC.

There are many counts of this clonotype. The CDR3 protein is CASSTDRGVDGYTF. In DNA, the CDR3 is TGTGCCAGCAGTACGGATAGGGGGGTTGATGGCTACACCTTC. The chain combines TRBV5-4 with TRBJ1-2; TRBD1 is a possible D gene (6 bases). CDR3 size: 14 residues. Germline CDR1 and CDR2: SGHNT and YYREEE (reference sequence). Trimming shortened V by 5 bases and J by 6 bases, and 17 bases separated the two germline ends.

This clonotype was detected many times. CDR3 protein: CASSQGLAGSIGELFF. In nucleotides, the CDR3 is TGTGCCAGCAGCCAAGGACTAGCGGGAAGTATCGGGGAGCTGTTTTTT. The rearrangement joins TRBV3-1 to TRBJ2-2, with TRBD2 matching 11 bases. The J segment lost 7 bases and the V segment lost 1 base, leaving 5 bases of the junction unmatched. CDR3 length equals 16 residues. Germline V gives CDR1 LGHDT, CDR2 YNNKEL (reference sequence).

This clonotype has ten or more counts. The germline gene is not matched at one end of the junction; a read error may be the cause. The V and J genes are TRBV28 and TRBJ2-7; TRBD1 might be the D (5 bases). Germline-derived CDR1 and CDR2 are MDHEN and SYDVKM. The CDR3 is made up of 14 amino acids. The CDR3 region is CASSFQGASSEQYF. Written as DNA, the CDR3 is TGTGCCAGCAGTTTTCAGGGCGCCTCCTCCGAGCAGTACTTC.

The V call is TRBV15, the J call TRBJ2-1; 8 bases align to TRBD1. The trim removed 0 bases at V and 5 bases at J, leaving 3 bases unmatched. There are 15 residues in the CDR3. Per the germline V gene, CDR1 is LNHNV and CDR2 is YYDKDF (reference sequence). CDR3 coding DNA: TGTGCCACCAGCAGAGACAGGGGGCAAGACAATGAGCAGTTCTTC. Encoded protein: CATSRDRGQDNEQFF.

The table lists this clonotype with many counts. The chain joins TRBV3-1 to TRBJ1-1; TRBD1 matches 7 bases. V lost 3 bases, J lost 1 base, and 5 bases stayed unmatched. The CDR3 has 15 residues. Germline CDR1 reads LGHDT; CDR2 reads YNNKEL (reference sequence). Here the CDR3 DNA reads TGTGCCAGCAGCCAGCTGACAGGGCCGAACACTGAAGCTTTCTTT. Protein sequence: CASSQLTGPNTEAFF.

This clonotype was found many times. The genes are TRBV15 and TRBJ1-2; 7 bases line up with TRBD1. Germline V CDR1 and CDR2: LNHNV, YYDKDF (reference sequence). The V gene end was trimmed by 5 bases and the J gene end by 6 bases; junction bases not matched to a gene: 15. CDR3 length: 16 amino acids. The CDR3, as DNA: TGTGCCACCAGCTCTAGACTTAGGGGGCAGGTTGATGGCTACACCTTC. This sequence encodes CATSSRLRGQVDGYTF.

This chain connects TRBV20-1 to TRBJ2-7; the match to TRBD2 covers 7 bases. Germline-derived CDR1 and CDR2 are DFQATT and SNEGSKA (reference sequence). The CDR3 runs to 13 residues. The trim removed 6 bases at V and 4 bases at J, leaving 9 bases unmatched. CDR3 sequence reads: CSAGEGGYYEQYF. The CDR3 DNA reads TGCAGTGCCGGGGAGGGAGGGTATTACGAGCAGTACTTC.

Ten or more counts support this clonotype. The CDR3 nucleotides read TGCGCCAGCAGCCCAAGCCAATACTCTGGAAACACCATATATTTT. Its translation is CASSPSQYSGNTIYF. J is TRBJ1-3 and V is TRBV4-1; D is uncertain. CDR3 length: 15 residues. With 4 bases removed from V and 0 bases from J, the gap between germline ends came to 10 bases. Germline V lookup: CDR1 MGHRA, CDR2 YSYEKL.

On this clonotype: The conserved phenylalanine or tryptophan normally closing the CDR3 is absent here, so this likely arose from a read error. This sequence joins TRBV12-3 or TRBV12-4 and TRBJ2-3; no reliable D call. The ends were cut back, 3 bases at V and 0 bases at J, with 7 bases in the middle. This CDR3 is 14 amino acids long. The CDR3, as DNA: TGTGCCAGCAGTTTGCCTCAGAGCACAGATACGCAGTATTCA. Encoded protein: CASSLPQSTDTQYS.

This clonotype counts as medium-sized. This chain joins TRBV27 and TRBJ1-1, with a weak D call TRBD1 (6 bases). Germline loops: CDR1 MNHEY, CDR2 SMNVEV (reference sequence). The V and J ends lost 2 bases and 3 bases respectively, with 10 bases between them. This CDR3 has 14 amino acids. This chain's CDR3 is CASSLRQAYTEAFF. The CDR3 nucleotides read TGTGCCAGCAGTTTAAGACAGGCCTACACTGAAGCTTTCTTT.

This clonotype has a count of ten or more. Here the CDR3 DNA reads TGCAGTGCTCATAACGCGGTTTTAGCCGAGCAGTACTTC. Residues: CSAHNAVLAEQYF. V is TRBV20-1 and J is TRBJ2-7; D unresolved. V gave up 5 bases and J gave up 6 bases, with 17 bases separating them. The germline CDR1 and CDR2 sequences are DFQATT and SNEGSKA (reference sequence). CDR3 size: 13 residues.

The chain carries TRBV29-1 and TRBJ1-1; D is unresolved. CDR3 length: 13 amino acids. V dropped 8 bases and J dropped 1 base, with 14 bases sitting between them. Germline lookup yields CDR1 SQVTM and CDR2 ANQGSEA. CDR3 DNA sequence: TGCAGCACATCAGGTGTAACGAACACTGAAGCTTTCTTT. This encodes CSTSGVTNTEAFF.

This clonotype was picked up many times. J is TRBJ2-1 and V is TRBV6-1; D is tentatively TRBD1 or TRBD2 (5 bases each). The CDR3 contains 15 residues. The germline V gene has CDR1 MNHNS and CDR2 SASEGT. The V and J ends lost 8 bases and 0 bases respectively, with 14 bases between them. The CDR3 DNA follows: TGTGCCAGCCTTCGAGGGGTCTTCTCCTACAATGAGCAGTTCTTC. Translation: CASLRGVFSYNEQFF.

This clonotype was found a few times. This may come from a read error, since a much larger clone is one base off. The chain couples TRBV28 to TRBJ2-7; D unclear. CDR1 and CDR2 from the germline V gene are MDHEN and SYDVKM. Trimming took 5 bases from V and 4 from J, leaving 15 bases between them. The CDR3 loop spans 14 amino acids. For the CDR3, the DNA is TGTGCCAGCAGTCGGATGGCCCTTACGTACGAGCAGTACTTC. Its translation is CASSRMALTYEQYF.

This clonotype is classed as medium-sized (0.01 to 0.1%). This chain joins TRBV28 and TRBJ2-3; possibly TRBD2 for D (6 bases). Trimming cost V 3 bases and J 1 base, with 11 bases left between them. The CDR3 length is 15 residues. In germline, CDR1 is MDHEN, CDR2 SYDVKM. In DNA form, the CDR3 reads TGTGCCAGCAGTTTGTTCCAGCGGGGCACAGATACGCAGTATTTT. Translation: CASSLFQRGTDTQYF.

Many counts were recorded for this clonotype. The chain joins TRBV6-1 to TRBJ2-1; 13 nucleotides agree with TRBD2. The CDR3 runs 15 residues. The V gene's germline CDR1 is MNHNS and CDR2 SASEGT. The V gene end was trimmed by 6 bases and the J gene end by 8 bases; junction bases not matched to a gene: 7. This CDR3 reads CASSHTSGRVHEQFF. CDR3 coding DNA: TGTGCCAGCAGCCACACTAGCGGGAGGGTTCATGAGCAGTTCTTC.

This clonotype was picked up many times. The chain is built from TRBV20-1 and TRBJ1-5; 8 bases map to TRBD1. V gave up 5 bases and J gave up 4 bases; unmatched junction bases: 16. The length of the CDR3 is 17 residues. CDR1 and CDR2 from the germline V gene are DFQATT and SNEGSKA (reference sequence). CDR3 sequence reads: CSAGHSPGQARNQPQHF. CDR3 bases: TGCAGTGCTGGACATTCGCCGGGACAGGCGAGGAATCAGCCCCAGCATTTT.

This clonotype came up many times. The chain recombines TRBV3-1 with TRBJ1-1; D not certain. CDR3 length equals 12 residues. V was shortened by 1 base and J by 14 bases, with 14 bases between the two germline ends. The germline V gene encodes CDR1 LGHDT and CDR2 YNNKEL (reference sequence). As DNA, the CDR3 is TGTGCCAGCAGCCAAGGAGGGCGGACGGCGTTCTTT. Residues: CASSQGGRTAFF.